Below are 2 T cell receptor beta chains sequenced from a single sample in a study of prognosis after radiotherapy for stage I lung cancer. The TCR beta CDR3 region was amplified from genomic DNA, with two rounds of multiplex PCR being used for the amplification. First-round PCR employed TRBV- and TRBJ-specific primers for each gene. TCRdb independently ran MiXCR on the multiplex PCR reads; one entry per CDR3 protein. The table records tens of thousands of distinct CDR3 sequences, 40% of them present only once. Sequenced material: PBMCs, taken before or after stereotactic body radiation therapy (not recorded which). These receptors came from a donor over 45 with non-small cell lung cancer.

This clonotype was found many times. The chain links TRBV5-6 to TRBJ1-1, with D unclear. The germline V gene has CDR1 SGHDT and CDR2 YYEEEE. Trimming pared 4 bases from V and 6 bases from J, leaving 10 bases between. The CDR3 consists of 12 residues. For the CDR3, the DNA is TGTGCCAGCAGCACTCCCAGGTCTGAAGCTTTCTTT. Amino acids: CASSTPRSEAFF.

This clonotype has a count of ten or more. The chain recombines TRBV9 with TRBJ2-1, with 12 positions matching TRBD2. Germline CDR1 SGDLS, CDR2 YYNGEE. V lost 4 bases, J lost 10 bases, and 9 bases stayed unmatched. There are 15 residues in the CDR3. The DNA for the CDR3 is TGTGCCAGCAGCCCGGTTGGACTAGCGGGATCCGAGCAGTTCTTC. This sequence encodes CASSPVGLAGSEQFF.